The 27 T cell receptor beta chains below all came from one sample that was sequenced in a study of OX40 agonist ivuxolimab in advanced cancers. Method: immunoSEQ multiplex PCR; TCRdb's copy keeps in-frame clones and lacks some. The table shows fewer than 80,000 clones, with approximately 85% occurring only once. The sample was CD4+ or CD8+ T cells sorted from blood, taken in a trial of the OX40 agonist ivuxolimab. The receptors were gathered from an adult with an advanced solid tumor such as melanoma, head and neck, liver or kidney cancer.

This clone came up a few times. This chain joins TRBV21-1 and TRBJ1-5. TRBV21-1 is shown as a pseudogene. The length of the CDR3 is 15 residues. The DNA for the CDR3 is TGTGCCAGCAGCAAAGCAGCGGGGTGGAATCAGCCCCAGCATTTT. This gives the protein CASSKAAGWNQPQHF.

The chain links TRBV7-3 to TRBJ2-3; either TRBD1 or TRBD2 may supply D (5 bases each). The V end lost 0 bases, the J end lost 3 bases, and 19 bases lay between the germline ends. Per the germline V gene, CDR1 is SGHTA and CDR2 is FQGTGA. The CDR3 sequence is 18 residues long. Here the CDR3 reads CASSLTPSSLEGTDTQYF. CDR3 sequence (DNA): TGTGCCAGCAGCTTAACGCCCTCTTCTCTTGAGGGGACAGATACGCAGTATTTT.

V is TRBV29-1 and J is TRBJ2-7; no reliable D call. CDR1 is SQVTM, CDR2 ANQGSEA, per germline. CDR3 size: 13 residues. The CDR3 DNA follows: TGCAGGTTTGTCTGGCGGAGCTCCTACGAGCAGTACTTC. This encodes CRFVWRSSYEQYF.

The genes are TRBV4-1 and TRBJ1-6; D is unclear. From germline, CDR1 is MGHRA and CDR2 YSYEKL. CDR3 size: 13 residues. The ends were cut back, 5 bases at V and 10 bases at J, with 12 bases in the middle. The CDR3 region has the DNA TGCGCCAGCAGCGGAGAACTTGGCTCACCCCTCCACTTT. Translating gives CASSGELGSPLHF.

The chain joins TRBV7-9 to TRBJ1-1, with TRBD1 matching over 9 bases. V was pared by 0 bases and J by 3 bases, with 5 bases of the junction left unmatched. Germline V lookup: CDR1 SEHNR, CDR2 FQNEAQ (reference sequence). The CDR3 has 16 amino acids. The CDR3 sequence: CASSLALWTGDTEAFF. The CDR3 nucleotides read TGTGCCAGCAGCTTAGCCCTTTGGACAGGGGACACTGAAGCTTTCTTT.

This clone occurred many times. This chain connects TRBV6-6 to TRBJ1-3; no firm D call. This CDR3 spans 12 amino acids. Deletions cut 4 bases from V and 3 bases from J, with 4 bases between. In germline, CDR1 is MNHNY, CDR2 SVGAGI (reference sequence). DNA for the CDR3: TGTGCCAGCAGTTCCAATGGAAACACCATATATTTT. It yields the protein CASSSNGNTIYF.

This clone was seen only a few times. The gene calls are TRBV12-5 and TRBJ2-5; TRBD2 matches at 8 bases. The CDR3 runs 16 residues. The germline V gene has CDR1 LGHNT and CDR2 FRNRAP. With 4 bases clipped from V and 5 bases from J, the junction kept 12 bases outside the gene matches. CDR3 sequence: CASGSGGGLGEETQYF. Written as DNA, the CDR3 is TGTGCTAGTGGTTCGGGCGGGGGACTAGGGGAGGAGACCCAGTACTTC.

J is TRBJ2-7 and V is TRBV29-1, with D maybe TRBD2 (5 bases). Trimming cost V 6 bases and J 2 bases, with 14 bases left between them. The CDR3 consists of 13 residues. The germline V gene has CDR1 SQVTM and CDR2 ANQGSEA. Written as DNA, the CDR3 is TGCAGCGTCTCCCTTACCGGGGCCTACGAGCAGTACTTC. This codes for CSVSLTGAYEQYF.

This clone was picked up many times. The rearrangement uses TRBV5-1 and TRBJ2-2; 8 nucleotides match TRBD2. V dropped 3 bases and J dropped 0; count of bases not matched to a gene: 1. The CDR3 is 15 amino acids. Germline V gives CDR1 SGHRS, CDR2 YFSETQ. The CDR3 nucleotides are TGCGCCAGCAGCTCGGGACTAGCGAACACCGGGGAGCTGTTTTTT. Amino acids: CASSSGLANTGELFF. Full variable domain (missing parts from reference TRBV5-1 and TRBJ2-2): KAGVTQTPRYLIKTRGQQVTLSCSPISGHRSVSWYQQTPGQGLQFLFEYFSETQRNKGNFPGRFSGRQFSNSRSEMNVSTLELGDSALYLCASSSGLANTGELFFGEGSRLTVL.

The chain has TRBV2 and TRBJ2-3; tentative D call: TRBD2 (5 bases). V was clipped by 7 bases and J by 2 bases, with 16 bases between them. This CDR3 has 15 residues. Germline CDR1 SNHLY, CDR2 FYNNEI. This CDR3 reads CASTILGAVTDTQYF. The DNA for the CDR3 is TGTGCCAGCACTATTTTGGGAGCGGTCACAGATACGCAGTATTTT.

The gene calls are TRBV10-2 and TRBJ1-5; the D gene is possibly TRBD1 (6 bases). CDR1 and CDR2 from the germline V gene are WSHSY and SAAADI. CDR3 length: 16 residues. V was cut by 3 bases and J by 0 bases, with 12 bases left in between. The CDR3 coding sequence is TGCGCCAGCAGTGACGGGCAGGGGAATAGCAATCAGCCCCAGCATTTT. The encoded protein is CASSDGQGNSNQPQHF.

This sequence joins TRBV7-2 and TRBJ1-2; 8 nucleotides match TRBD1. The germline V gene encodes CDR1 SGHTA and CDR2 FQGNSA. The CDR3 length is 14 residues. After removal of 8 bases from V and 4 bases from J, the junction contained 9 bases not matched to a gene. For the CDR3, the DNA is TGTGCCAGCGATGAAGCAGGGGGCATCTATGGCTACACCTTC. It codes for CASDEAGGIYGYTF.

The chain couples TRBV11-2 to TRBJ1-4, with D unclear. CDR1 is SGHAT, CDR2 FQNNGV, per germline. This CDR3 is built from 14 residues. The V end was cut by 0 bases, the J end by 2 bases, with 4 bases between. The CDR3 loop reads CASSLELTNEKLFF. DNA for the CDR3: TGTGCCAGCAGCTTAGAATTGACTAATGAAAAACTGTTTTTT. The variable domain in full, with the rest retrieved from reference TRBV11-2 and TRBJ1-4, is EAGVAQSPRYKIIEKRQSVAFWCNPISGHATLYWYQQILGQGPKLLIQFQNNGVVDDSQLPKDRFSAERLKGVDSTLKIQPAKLEDSAVYLCASSLELTNEKLFFGSGTQLSVL.

In DNA form, the CDR3 reads TGTGCCAGCAGCTTACGACAGGTTAACACTGAAGCTTTCTTT. Residues: CASSLRQVNTEAFF. The chain uses TRBV7-2 and TRBJ1-1; possible D gene TRBD1, 6 bases. The CDR3 totals 14 residues. The V end lost 2 bases, the J end lost 2 bases, and 9 bases lay between the germline ends. CDR1 and CDR2 (germline): SGHTA, FQGNSA.

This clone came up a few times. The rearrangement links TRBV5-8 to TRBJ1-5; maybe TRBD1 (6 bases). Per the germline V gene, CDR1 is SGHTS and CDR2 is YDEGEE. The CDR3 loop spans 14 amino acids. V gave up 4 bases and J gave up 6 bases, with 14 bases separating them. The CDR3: CASSRIQGPQPQHF. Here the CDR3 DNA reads TGTGCCAGCAGCCGGATACAGGGACCTCAGCCCCAGCATTTT.

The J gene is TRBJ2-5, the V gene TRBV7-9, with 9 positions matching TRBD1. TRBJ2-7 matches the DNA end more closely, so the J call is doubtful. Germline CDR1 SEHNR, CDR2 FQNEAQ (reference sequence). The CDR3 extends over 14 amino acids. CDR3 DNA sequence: TGTGCCAGCAGCTTAGGGACAGGGGTCCACGAGCAGTACTTC. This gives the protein CASSLGTGVHEQYF.

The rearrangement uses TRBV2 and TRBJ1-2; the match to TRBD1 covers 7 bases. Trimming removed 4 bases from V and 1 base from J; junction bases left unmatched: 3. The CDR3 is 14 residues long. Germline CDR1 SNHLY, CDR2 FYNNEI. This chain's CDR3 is CASSGDRFNYGYTF. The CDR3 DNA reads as TGTGCCAGCAGTGGGGACAGATTTAACTATGGCTACACCTTC.

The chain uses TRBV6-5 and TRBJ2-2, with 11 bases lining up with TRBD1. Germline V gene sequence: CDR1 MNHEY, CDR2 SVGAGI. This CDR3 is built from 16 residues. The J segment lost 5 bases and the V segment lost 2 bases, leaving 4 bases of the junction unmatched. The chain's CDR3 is CASSYQGQGATGELFF. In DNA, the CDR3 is TGTGCCAGCAGTTACCAAGGACAGGGGGCGACCGGGGAGCTGTTTTTT.

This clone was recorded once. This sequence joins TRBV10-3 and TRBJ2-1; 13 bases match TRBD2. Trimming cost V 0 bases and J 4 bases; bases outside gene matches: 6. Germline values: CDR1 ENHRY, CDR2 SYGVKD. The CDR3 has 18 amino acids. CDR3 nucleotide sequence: TGTGCCATCAGTGAGTCTGCCCTACTAGCGGGGGGGTACAATGAGCAGTTCTTC. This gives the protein CAISESALLAGGYNEQFF.

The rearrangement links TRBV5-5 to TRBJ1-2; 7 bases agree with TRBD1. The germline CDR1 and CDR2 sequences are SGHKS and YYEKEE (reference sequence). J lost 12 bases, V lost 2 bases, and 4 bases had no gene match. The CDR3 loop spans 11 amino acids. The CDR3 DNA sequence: TGTGCCAGCAGCTTCTTTCAGGGGGACACCTTC. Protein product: CASSFFQGDTF.

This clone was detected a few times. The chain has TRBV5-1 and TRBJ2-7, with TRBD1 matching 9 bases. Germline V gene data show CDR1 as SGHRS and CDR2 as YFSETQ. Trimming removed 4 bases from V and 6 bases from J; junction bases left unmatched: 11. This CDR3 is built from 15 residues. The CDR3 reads CASSLYGQGNSEQYF. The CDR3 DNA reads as TGCGCCAGCAGCCTCTATGGACAGGGGAATAGCGAGCAGTACTTC.

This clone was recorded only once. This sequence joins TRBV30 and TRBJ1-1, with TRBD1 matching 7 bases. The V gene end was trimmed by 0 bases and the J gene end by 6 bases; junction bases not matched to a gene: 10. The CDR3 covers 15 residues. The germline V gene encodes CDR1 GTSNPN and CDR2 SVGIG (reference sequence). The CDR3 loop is CAWSVWRTGVSEAFF. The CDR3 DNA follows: TGTGCCTGGAGTGTATGGAGAACAGGGGTTTCTGAAGCTTTCTTT.

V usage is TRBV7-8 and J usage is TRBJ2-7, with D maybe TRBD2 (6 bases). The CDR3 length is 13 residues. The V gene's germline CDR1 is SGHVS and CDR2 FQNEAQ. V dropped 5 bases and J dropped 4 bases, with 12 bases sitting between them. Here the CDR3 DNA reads TGTGCCAGCAGCGTACACGGGACTTACGAGCAGTACTTC. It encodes CASSVHGTYEQYF.

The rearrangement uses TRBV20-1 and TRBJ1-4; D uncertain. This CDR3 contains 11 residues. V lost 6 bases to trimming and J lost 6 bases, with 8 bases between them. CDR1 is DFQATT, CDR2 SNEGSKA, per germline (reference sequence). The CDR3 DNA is TGCAGTGCCGGCCCTGATGAAAAACTGTTTTTT. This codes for CSAGPDEKLFF.

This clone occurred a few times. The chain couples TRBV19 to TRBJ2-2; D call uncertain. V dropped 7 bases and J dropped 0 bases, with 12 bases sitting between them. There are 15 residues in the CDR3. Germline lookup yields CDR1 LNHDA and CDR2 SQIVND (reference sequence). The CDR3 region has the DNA TGTGCCAGTAAAGTCGGGCCCGCGAACACCGGGGAGCTGTTTTTT. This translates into CASKVGPANTGELFF.

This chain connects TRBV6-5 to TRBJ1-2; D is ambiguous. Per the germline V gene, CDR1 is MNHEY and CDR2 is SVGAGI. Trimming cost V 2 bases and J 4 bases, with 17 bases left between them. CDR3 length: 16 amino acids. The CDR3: CASSYQGVGKVYGYTF. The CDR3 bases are TGTGCCAGCAGTTACCAAGGAGTGGGCAAGGTCTATGGCTACACCTTC.

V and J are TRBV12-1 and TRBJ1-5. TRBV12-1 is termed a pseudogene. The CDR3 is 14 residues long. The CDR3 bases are TGTGCCAGCAGCTTGACTTTAGCAAATCAGCCCCAGCATTTT. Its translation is CASSLTLANQPQHF.